The sequence of this T cell receptor (beta chain) was determined in a study of immune characterization of retroperitoneal liposarcoma. TCRdb passed the PCR reads through MiXCR, listing each CDR3 protein once. The sample holds about 3,000 distinct CDR3 sequences; 45% are singletons and the top ten take 40% to 55%. The CDR3 extends over 13 amino acids. Germline CDR1 is MNHNS and CDR2 is SASEGT. The sample comprised tumor tissue. V usage is TRBV6-1 and J usage is TRBJ2-1; either TRBD1 or TRBD2 may fit D (7 bases each). The DNA end is a closer match to TRBJ2-7, so the J assignment may be wrong. This sequence originates from a male donor with retroperitoneal liposarcoma. CDR3 protein: CASSEQGGGEQYF. The CDR3 DNA is TGTGCCAGCAGTGAACAGGGGGGGGGCGAGCAGTACTTC.